Shown below are 20 T cell receptor beta chains from a single sample sequenced in a study of blood T cell repertoires in COVID-19. Sequenced by immunoSEQ multiplex PCR; TCRdb stores in-frame clones only, minus some. The sample records some 190,000 clones, roughly four fifths being singletons. Sequenced: peripheral blood. The origin of the receptors is a woman in her 70s with active or convalescent COVID-19.

This clone has only a few counts. In the same sample, other DNA sequences code for this CDR3. This sequence joins TRBV2 and TRBJ2-3; D perhaps matches TRBD1 (6 bases). Germline V CDR1 and CDR2: SNHLY, FYNNEI. This CDR3 spans 13 amino acids. V was shortened by 4 bases and J by 5 bases, with 10 bases between the two germline ends. The CDR3 spells CASSGQGLDTQYF. The CDR3 DNA is TGTGCCAGCAGTGGGCAGGGGTTAGATACGCAGTATTTT.

The chain couples TRBV6-5 to TRBJ1-5, with 10 bases fitting TRBD1. The germline CDR1 and CDR2 sequences are MNHEY and SVGAGI. The CDR3 is 15 amino acids. J gave up 2 bases and V 6 bases, and 4 bases lay outside the gene matches. DNA of the CDR3: TGTGCCAGCAGCCGGGACAGGGGCGGCAATCAGCCCCAGCATTTT. The encoded protein is CASSRDRGGNQPQHF.

The chain links TRBV6-5 to TRBJ2-2, with 9 nucleotides matching TRBD2. The CDR3 is made up of 14 amino acids. Losses at the gene ends were 6 bases for V and 8 bases for J; bases not matched to a gene: 7. The germline CDR1 and CDR2 sequences are MNHEY and SVGAGI. DNA for the CDR3: TGTGCCAGCAGAAGCGGGAGGCTTCTAGGGGAGCTGTTTTTT. It is translated as CASRSGRLLGELFF.

CDR3 DNA sequence: TGTGCCAGCAGTTTTGGGCGCGGGAGGGGGCAGTATTTT. This gives the protein CASSFGRGRGQYF. The rearrangement links TRBV12-3 or TRBV12-4 to TRBJ2-3, with 9 positions matching TRBD2. V gave up 3 bases and J gave up 11 bases; unmatched junction bases: 6. The CDR3 length is 13 residues.

CDR3 protein: CASSDKATIPQYF. As DNA, the CDR3 is TGTGCCAGCAGTGATAAAGCTACTATCCCGCAGTATTTT. The chain employs TRBV6-1 and TRBJ2-3; no definite D call. V was cut by 3 bases and J by 10 bases, with 14 bases left in between. This CDR3 is 13 amino acids long. CDR1 and CDR2 (germline): MNHNS, SASEGT.

This rearrangement joins TRBV6-6 to TRBJ1-2; D not resolved. The CDR3 runs to 14 residues. V lost 6 bases and J lost 3, with 14 bases in between. CDR1 is MNHNY, CDR2 SVGAGI, per germline (reference sequence). In DNA form, the CDR3 reads TGTGCCAGCAGCCACCAGGCAGGCTACTATGGCTACACCTTC. Translated, it gives CASSHQAGYYGYTF.

The chain combines TRBV6-5 with TRBJ1-5, with D possibly matching TRBD1 (5 bases). Germline V gene lookup returns CDR1 MNHEY and CDR2 SVGAGI. V was shortened by 6 bases and J by 6 bases, with 15 bases between the two germline ends. There are 14 residues in the CDR3. CDR3 DNA: TGTGCCAGCAGCGCGGGGCGCTCGGGTCAGCCCCAGCATTTT. As protein: CASSAGRSGQPQHF.

This chain links TRBV18 with TRBJ1-2, with D perhaps TRBD1 (6 bases). Looked up from germline, CDR1 is KGHSH and CDR2 is LQKENI. This CDR3 comprises 16 residues. V was cut by 2 bases and J by 2 bases, with 15 bases left in between. CDR3 residues: CASSPRDVRGNYGYTF. The CDR3 coding sequence is TGTGCCAGCTCACCAAGAGATGTCAGGGGAAACTATGGCTACACCTTC.

The chain recombines TRBV10-1 with TRBJ1-5; TRBD1 aligns across 9 bases. Germline values: CDR1 WNHNN, CDR2 SYGVQD (reference sequence). The CDR3 is 17 residues long. With V trimmed by 6 bases and J by 5 bases, 14 bases remained unmatched. In DNA form, the CDR3 reads TGCGCCAGCAGGCCTTGTTTCCGGGACAGGGAGGATCAGCCCCAGCATTTT. Its translation is CASRPCFRDREDQPQHF.

The rearrangement joins TRBV7-2 to TRBJ1-1; no firm D call. Germline V lookup: CDR1 SGHTA, CDR2 FQGNSA. The CDR3 has 13 residues. Deletions cut 8 bases from V and 2 bases from J, with 12 bases between. CDR3 coding DNA: TGTGCCAGCCTTGTATCCGTAAACACTGAAGCTTTCTTT. Translating gives CASLVSVNTEAFF.

This chain uses TRBV18 with TRBJ1-4; D call uncertain. The CDR3 totals 15 residues. The V end was cut by 1 base, the J end by 7 bases, with 13 bases between. The germline CDR1 and CDR2 sequences are KGHSH and LQKENI. CDR3 nucleotides: TGTGCCAGCTCACCACGCGGTATAGCTGGTGAAAAACTGTTTTTT. Residues: CASSPRGIAGEKLFF.

This clone was detected ten times or more. The chain couples TRBV4-1 to TRBJ2-1, with D uncertain. CDR3 size: 15 residues. V was clipped by 6 bases and J by 6 bases, with 18 bases between them. Germline CDR1 reads MGHRA; CDR2 reads YSYEKL. The CDR3: CASRLQPQTGNEQFF. The DNA for the CDR3 is TGCGCCAGCAGACTTCAACCTCAAACGGGCAATGAGCAGTTCTTC.

The chain joins TRBV18 to TRBJ1-2; D is uncertain. Germline V gene lookup returns CDR1 KGHSH and CDR2 LQKENI. The CDR3 length is 14 residues. V was trimmed by 2 bases and J by 7 bases, leaving 14 bases between them. As DNA, the CDR3 is TGTGCCAGCTCACCAATCAACCGGTTCTCTGGCTACACCTTC. Translating gives CASSPINRFSGYTF. Filled out from reference TRBV18 and TRBJ1-2, the complete variable domain reads NAGVMQNPRHLVRRRGQEARLRCSPMKGHSHVYWYRQLPEEGLKFMVYLQKENIIDESGMPKERFSAEFPKEGPSILRIQQVVRGDSAAYFCASSPINRFSGYTFGSGTRLTVV.

The genes are TRBV3-1 (or the pseudogene TRBV3-2) and TRBJ1-1; possible D gene TRBD1, 5 bases. In germline, CDR1 is LGHDT, CDR2 YNNKEL (reference sequence). This CDR3 is 13 amino acids long. V dropped 6 bases and J dropped 2 bases, with 10 bases sitting between them. The CDR3 spells CASSRQGNTEAFF. CDR3 coding DNA: TGTGCCAGCAGTCGGCAGGGCAACACTGAAGCTTTCTTT.

CDR3 sequence reads: CAWSMNRVSSGNTIYF. Here the CDR3 DNA reads TGTGCCTGGAGCATGAACAGGGTGAGCTCTGGAAACACCATATATTTT. J is TRBJ1-3 and V is TRBV30, with D possibly matching TRBD1 (6 bases). The CDR3 consists of 16 residues. V dropped 3 bases and J dropped 0 bases, with 15 bases sitting between them. Germline lookup yields CDR1 GTSNPN and CDR2 SVGIG (reference sequence).

The genes are TRBV6-2 or TRBV6-3 and TRBJ2-5; a possible D gene is TRBD2 (6 bases). The ends were cut back, 2 bases at V and 2 bases at J, with 24 bases in the middle. Germline CDR1 reads MNHEY; CDR2 reads SVGEGT. This CDR3 comprises 19 residues. The CDR3 here is CASSYPSRRRGWAQETQYF. The CDR3 DNA reads as TGTGCCAGCAGTTACCCGTCCCGCCGGCGGGGTTGGGCGCAAGAGACCCAGTACTTC.

The V gene is TRBV19, the J gene TRBJ2-2; maybe TRBD2 (6 bases). Trimming left V 4 bases short and J 5 bases short, with 17 bases between. Germline V gene data show CDR1 as LNHDA and CDR2 as SQIVND (reference sequence). This CDR3 has 16 amino acids. CDR3 DNA sequence: TGTGCCAGTAGTAAATACGGGACTCCACCTACCGGGGAGCTGTTTTTT. This encodes CASSKYGTPPTGELFF.

This chain links TRBV7-2 with TRBJ2-1, with D tentatively TRBD2 (6 bases). The CDR3 has 16 residues. Trimming left V 3 bases short and J 6 bases short, with 18 bases between. The V gene's germline CDR1 is SGHTA and CDR2 FQGNSA. The CDR3 sequence is CASSFRVVAERNEQFF. The CDR3 DNA sequence: TGTGCCAGCAGCTTTCGGGTGGTAGCGGAGCGCAATGAGCAGTTCTTC.

The chain has TRBV7-2 and TRBJ2-3, with 7 nucleotides matching TRBD1. The CDR3 contains 12 residues. The junction had 4 bases not matched to a gene; V was cut back by 2 bases and J by 11 bases. Germline loops: CDR1 SGHTA, CDR2 FQGNSA. As DNA, the CDR3 is TGTGCCAGCAGCTTAAAACAGGGGTTGCAGTATTTT. As protein: CASSLKQGLQYF. Filled out from reference TRBV7-2 and TRBJ2-3, the complete variable domain reads GAGVSQSPSNKVTEKGKDVELRCDPISGHTALYWYRQSLGQGLEFLIYFQGNSAPDKSGLPSDRFSAERTGGSVSTLTIQRTQQEDSAVYLCASSLKQGLQYFGPGTRLTVL.

The chain recombines TRBV9 with TRBJ2-7; D may be TRBD2 (6 bases). V was cut by 4 bases and J by 4 bases, with 15 bases left in between. This CDR3 region has 14 residues. Germline-derived CDR1 and CDR2 are SGDLS and YYNGEE. The chain's CDR3 is CASSPGGPRYEQYF. CDR3 DNA sequence: TGTGCCAGCAGCCCTGGAGGGCCTAGATACGAGCAGTACTTC. Drawing the rest from reference TRBV9 and TRBJ2-7, the complete variable domain is DSGVTQTPKHLITATGQRVTLRCSPRSGDLSVYWYQQSLDQGLQFLIQYYNGEERAKGNILERFSAQQFPDLHSELNLSSLELGDSALYFCASSPGGPRYEQYFGPGTRLTVT.